The entry below describes one TCR beta chain. The antigen is unknown. These data belong to a study of CD8+CD57+ T cells in acquired aplastic anemia. The overall study: The mean DNA yield obtained from sorted CD4+ and CD8+ cells came to 3 to 3.5 ug. Whole-study findings and limits: Patients shared 25 to 35 CD8+ CDR3 sequences with controls.

Genomic DNA constituted the template upon which TCR beta VDJ and CDR3 profiling was performed. TCRdb re-analysed the reads in MiXCR, keeping a single row per CDR3 protein. The table shows hundreds of thousands of distinct CDR3 sequences, with just under 70% occurring only once. The CDR3 contains 16 residues. V gave up 1 base and J gave up 2 bases, with 13 bases separating them. Looked up from germline, CDR1 is SGHNT and CDR2 is YENEEA. This rearrangement joins TRBV11-3 to TRBJ2-3; D possibly matches TRBD1 or TRBD2 (6 bases each). The clonotype was recovered from a human donor in good health, serving as a control. The sequencing sample was made of sorted CD4+, CD8+, or CD8+CD57+ T cells (not recorded which) from PBMCs. CDR3 nucleotides: TGTGCCAGCAGCTTAGCCGGGGGCGCTACCACAGATACGCAGTATTTT. It specifies CASSLAGGATTDTQYF.